This TCR beta chain was captured in a study of blood T cell repertoires in COVID-19 (dated by TCRdb to the early 2020s). As for the study more broadly: Samples covering the acute and convalescent phases of COVID-19 were provided by collaborators in the United States, Italy and Spain. Nearly every sample came with metadata listing a de-identified subject ID, COVID-19 status, age in years and sex. Deeply sampled blood TCRbeta repertoires from subjects exposed to, actively infected with, or recovered from COVID-19 were included in the dataset. The prospective study material was composed of cDNA or gDNA derived from T cells, B-cell-depleted T cells, or PBMCs. The samples were drawn from two sources: the first 160 participants of the ongoing ImmuneRACE study, and 1,200 or so subjects contributed by 6 global collaborators. HLA class I and class II types, where available, came from metadata supplied by the sample provider rather than from assay-based typing. A freely available public database, intended as a resource for researchers studying the immune response to SARS-CoV-2, is where the repertoires were released. The paper's findings and limits, for the study overall: Clinical and demographic metadata were provided uncurated, with the amount varying by source and participant.

Each collaborating institution followed its own protocols to collect whole blood in K2EDTA tubes. For TCRbeta analysis, collaborators shipped samples in one of three forms: frozen whole blood, isolated PBMCs, or DNA extracted from either of those sample types. TCRbeta CDR3 regions were amplified from genomic DNA using the immunoSEQ Assay, a bias-controlled multiplex PCR. For the original study's pipeline: Within the assay, amplification of reference gene primers was used to estimate how many nucleated cells each sample contained. To quantify the absolute abundance of each unique TCRbeta CDR3 rearrangement, sequence reads were collapsed and filtered. For each sample, productive Simpson clonality was calculated by taking the square root of Simpson's diversity index across productive rearrangements. Sourced from immuneACCESS, this table was stored by TCRdb with only in-frame sequences that have V and J called. A share of the clones is absent; for the studies checked, an unresolved V gene accounts for under half, and the remainder has no known explanation. V and J calls and clone size are as listed in that table; D and trimming were resolved from the DNA. The sample table lists 150,000 or so clones, about 82% of them with a count of one. The leading ten clones occupy 4.5% of the sample.

Concerning this clone: Its antigen is not yet known. One base away there is no much larger clone; base qualities are not given.

This TCR came from a woman aged 80 or over with active or convalescent COVID-19. The sequencing sample was made of peripheral blood.

The sequence in DNA is TGTGCCAGCAGCAAACAGGGTCCCTATGGCTACACCTTC. This yields the protein CASSKQGPYGYTF. The sequence links TRBV12-3 or TRBV12-4 to TRBJ1-2; a weak D assignment points to TRBD1 (6 bases agree). The junction shows trimming of 6 bases on V and 4 bases on J, plus 12 bases between the germline ends. The CDR3 covers 13 residues, taking in both the cysteine and the phenylalanine. The CDR3 DNA has 39 bases and is translated from base 1.